This T cell receptor (beta chain) was captured in a study of STAT3 mutations in large granular lymphocyte leukemia. Study context: Roughly 40% of treated T-LGLL patients showed hematologic response to immunosuppression. Study conclusions and caveats: Every T-cell large granular lymphocyte leukemia patient had at least one immunodominant TCR beta clonotype. Differing intervals and regimens complicate linking therapy response to clone burden. TCR clonotype switching after therapy occurred in 6 of 18 patients.

As to this clone: What it binds is unknown.

Average productive template count per sample was approximately 40,000. Produced via immunoSEQ multiplex PCR; TCRdb's table is partial and in-frame only. The sample includes about 3,800 clones, approximately 72% of them seen just once. Germline lookup yields CDR1 SEHNR and CDR2 FQNEAQ (reference sequence). This CDR3 is built from 13 residues. V gave up 6 bases and J gave up 3 bases, with 12 bases separating them. The sequence derives from a man between 60 and 70 years old with T-cell large granular lymphocyte leukemia. Some clones in this sample may be carry-over from other donors' samples. What was sequenced was peripheral blood mononuclear cells. V gene TRBV7-9 combines with J gene TRBJ2-7; D is uncertain. Written as DNA, the CDR3 is TGTGCCAGCAGTTCAGGTGTTTACTACGAGCAGTACTTC. Its translation is CASSSGVYYEQYF.